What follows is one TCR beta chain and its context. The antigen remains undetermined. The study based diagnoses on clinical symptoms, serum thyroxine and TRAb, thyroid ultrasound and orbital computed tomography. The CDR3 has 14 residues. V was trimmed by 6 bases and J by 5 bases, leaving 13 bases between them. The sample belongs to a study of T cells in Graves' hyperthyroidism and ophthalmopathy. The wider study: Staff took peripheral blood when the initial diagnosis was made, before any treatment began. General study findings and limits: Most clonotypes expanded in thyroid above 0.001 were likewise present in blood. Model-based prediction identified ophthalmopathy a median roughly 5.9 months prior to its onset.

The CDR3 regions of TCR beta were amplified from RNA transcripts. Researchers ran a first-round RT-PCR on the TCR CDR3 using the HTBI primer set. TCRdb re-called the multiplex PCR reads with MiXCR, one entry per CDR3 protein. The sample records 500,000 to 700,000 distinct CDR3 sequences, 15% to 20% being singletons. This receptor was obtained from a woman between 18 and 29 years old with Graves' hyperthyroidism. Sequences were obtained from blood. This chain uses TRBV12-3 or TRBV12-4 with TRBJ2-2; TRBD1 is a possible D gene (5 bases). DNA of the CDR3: TGTGCCAGCAGCAAAAACCAGGGAACCGGGGAGCTGTTTTTT. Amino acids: CASSKNQGTGELFF.